The 31 T cell receptor beta chains below were found in one sample sequenced in a study of T cell responses to AZD1222 COVID-19 vaccine. This table comes from immunoSEQ multiplex PCR, and its TCRdb copy is limited to in-frame clones, with some not included. The sample has some 120,000 clones, roughly 90% seen once; the top ten hold 1.1%. The sequenced sample was peripheral blood, obtained on day 0 of AZD1222 vaccination. The receptors shown here come from an adult in good health.

The rearrangement uses TRBV7-8 and TRBJ2-3; TRBD2 agrees at 15 bases. Germline V gives CDR1 SGHVS, CDR2 FQNEAQ. The CDR3 is 16 amino acids. V lost 5 bases, J lost 2 bases, and 2 bases stayed unmatched. Here the CDR3 reads CASSRTSGRVTDTQYF. The CDR3 region has the DNA TGTGCCAGCAGCCGGACTAGCGGGAGGGTCACAGATACGCAGTATTTT.

This clone has just a few counts. The gene calls are TRBV5-8 and TRBJ2-3; TRBD1 matches at 8 bases. In germline, CDR1 is SGHTS, CDR2 YDEGEE. CDR3 length: 15 residues. Trimming cost V 4 bases and J 1 base; bases outside gene matches: 5. CDR3 sequence: CASSAGGSRTDTQYF. CDR3 sequence (DNA): TGTGCCAGCAGCGCAGGGGGCTCCCGCACAGATACGCAGTATTTT.

CDR3 region: CASSLDPGVQETQYF. CDR3 sequence (DNA): TGTGCCAGCAGCTTAGATCCCGGGGTCCAAGAGACCCAGTACTTC. The rearrangement links TRBV11-2 to TRBJ2-5; D is possibly TRBD2 (5 bases). CDR1 is SGHAT and CDR2 is FQNNGV in the germline V gene. V was pared by 0 bases and J by 1 base, with 9 bases between. CDR3 size: 15 residues.

The chain recombines TRBV9 with TRBJ1-2; 7 nucleotides align to TRBD1. This CDR3 contains 13 residues. CDR1 and CDR2 (germline): SGDLS, YYNGEE. V shed 4 bases, J shed 3 bases, and the junction held 3 bases outside the gene matches. This CDR3 is CASSRQGHYGYTF. CDR3 coding DNA: TGTGCCAGCAGCAGACAGGGACACTATGGCTACACCTTC.

The genes are TRBV10-3 and TRBJ2-7; D tentatively reads TRBD1 or TRBD2 (7 bases each). The ends were cut back, 5 bases at V and 2 bases at J, with 13 bases in the middle. Germline CDR1 ENHRY, CDR2 SYGVKD. The CDR3 totals 14 residues. CDR3 DNA: TGTGCCATCAGTCTCAGGGGGGGACCCTACGAGCAGTACTTC. It translates to CAISLRGGPYEQYF.

The rearrangement uses TRBV19 and TRBJ1-5, with a possible D match to TRBD1 (5 bases). The CDR3 spans 13 residues. Trimming cost V 7 bases and J 6 bases, with 13 bases left between them. CDR1 and CDR2 (germline): LNHDA, SQIVND (reference sequence). In DNA, the CDR3 is TGTGCCAGTATCTTCACAGGTGGTCAGCCCCAGCATTTT. Translated: CASIFTGGQPQHF.

The chain links TRBV5-1 to TRBJ2-7; D assignment may be TRBD1 or TRBD2 (5 bases each). With 4 bases removed from V and 2 bases from J, the gap between germline ends came to 13 bases. The germline gives CDR1 SGHRS, CDR2 YFSETQ. This CDR3 has 14 amino acids. CDR3 region: CASSPGTLTYEQYF. The DNA of the CDR3 is TGCGCCAGCAGCCCCGGGACCCTGACCTACGAGCAGTACTTC.

The V and J genes are TRBV12-5 and TRBJ2-1; TRBD2 matches 14 bases. The CDR3 sequence is 16 residues long. The germline V gene has CDR1 LGHNT and CDR2 FRNRAP. Trimming at V came to 9 bases and at J to 7 bases, leaving 11 bases not matched to a gene. The CDR3 reads CASATGLAGGRNEQFF. Here the CDR3 DNA reads TGTGCTAGCGCGACCGGACTAGCGGGAGGTAGGAATGAGCAGTTCTTC.

The chain couples TRBV18 to TRBJ1-6; 8 nucleotides align to TRBD1. Per germline, CDR1 KGHSH and CDR2 LQKENI. Germline trimming cut 6 bases from V and 10 bases from J; bases unmatched to any gene: 5. This CDR3 is built from 13 residues. The CDR3 DNA is TGTGCCAGCTCCGACAGGGGTGAATCACCCCTCCACTTT. This translates into CASSDRGESPLHF.

This clone was counted a single time. The chain carries TRBV6-5 and TRBJ1-1; tentatively, D is TRBD1 (5 bases). The CDR3 extends over 13 amino acids. V was trimmed by 3 bases and J by 5 bases, leaving 10 bases between them. The V gene's germline CDR1 is MNHEY and CDR2 SVGAGI. CDR3 residues: CASSYGGGTEAFF. CDR3 coding DNA: TGTGCCAGCAGTTATGGGGGAGGGACTGAAGCTTTCTTT.

DNA for the CDR3: TGTGCCAGCAGCTCAAGGGATGCTGGGGGCTACACCTTC. Translation gives CASSSRDAGGYTF. The J gene is TRBJ1-2, the V gene TRBV7-3; no clear D gene. This CDR3 has 13 residues. Germline loops: CDR1 SGHTA, CDR2 FQGTGA. V was cut by 4 bases and J by 8 bases, with 14 bases left in between.

The V gene is TRBV6-5, the J gene TRBJ2-5; a possible D gene is TRBD1 (6 bases). This CDR3 is 15 amino acids long. Germline CDR1 and CDR2: MNHEY and SVGAGI. Trimming shortened V by 6 bases and J by 5 bases, and 19 bases separated the two germline ends. Here the CDR3 reads CASRTSQGNSETQYF. The CDR3 DNA follows: TGTGCCAGCAGAACCTCACAGGGAAATTCGGAGACCCAGTACTTC.

The chain couples TRBV24-1 to TRBJ2-6; either TRBD1 or TRBD2 may fit D (5 bases each). CDR3 length equals 16 residues. Germline V gene data show CDR1 as KGHDR and CDR2 as SFDVKD. Trimming stripped 3 bases from V and 0 bases from J, with 8 bases between. CDR3 sequence reads: CATSDPGTSGANVLTF. CDR3 coding DNA: TGTGCCACCAGTGATCCCGGGACCTCTGGGGCCAACGTCCTGACTTTC.

The table lists this clone with a few counts. This chain uses TRBV11-1 with TRBJ2-7; D unresolved. This CDR3 comprises 14 residues. Germline lookup yields CDR1 SGHAT and CDR2 FQDESV (reference sequence). Trimming cost V 2 bases and J 2 bases, with 10 bases left between them. CDR3 sequence (DNA): TGTGCCAGCAGCTTACGGTCCACAGCCTACGAGCAGTACTTC. Translating it yields CASSLRSTAYEQYF.

This chain uses TRBV3-1 (or the pseudogene TRBV3-2) with TRBJ2-2; TRBD2 agrees at 8 bases. With V trimmed by 4 bases and J by 3 bases, 7 bases remained unmatched. The CDR3 has 16 amino acids. Germline V gene data show CDR1 as LGHDT and CDR2 as YNNKEL (reference sequence). CDR3 in amino acids: CASSLLAGDYTGELFF. Here the CDR3 DNA reads TGTGCCAGCAGCCTCCTAGCGGGCGACTACACCGGGGAGCTGTTTTTT.

This chain joins TRBV28 and TRBJ1-5, with 8 bases lining up with TRBD1. This CDR3 comprises 15 residues. Looked up from germline, CDR1 is MDHEN and CDR2 is SYDVKM. Trimming took 6 bases from V and 4 from J; bases not matched to a gene: 8. CDR3 residues: CASRLQGVWNQPQHF. The CDR3 DNA reads as TGTGCCAGCAGACTACAGGGGGTCTGGAATCAGCCCCAGCATTTT.

The chain joins TRBV5-1 to TRBJ2-1, with a possible D match to TRBD2 (9 bases). The germline V and J ends were trimmed by 9 bases and 8 bases, with 33 bases remaining between them. Germline CDR1 is SGHRS and CDR2 is YFSETQ. The CDR3 runs to 18 residues. The chain's CDR3 is CATPRQGPGRGRAHEQFF. Here the CDR3 DNA reads TGCGCCACCCCTCGACAGGGGCCAGGTCGCGGGAGGGCCCATGAGCAGTTCTTC.

The genes are TRBV5-1 and TRBJ2-7; the match to TRBD2 covers 10 bases. This CDR3 is 14 amino acids long. The V and J ends lost 2 bases and 7 bases, in that order; junction bases with no gene match: 6. CDR1 and CDR2 (germline): SGHRS, YFSETQ. The CDR3 DNA sequence: TGCGCCAGCAGCTTCCTAGCGGGAGCAAGTGAGCAGTACTTC. Protein product: CASSFLAGASEQYF.

This sequence joins TRBV6-5 and TRBJ2-1; 7 bases line up with TRBD2. The V segment lost 7 bases and the J segment 7 bases; nucleotides outside the gene matches: 10. The CDR3 runs 14 residues. From germline, CDR1 is MNHEY and CDR2 SVGAGI. As DNA, the CDR3 is TGTGCCAGCATCCTCGGCGGGAGTTTGAATGAGCAGTTCTTC. It translates to CASILGGSLNEQFF.

This CDR3 reads CASSQGLTLSTDTQYF. CDR3 sequence (DNA): TGTGCCAGCAGCCAAGGGCTTACCCTTAGCACAGATACGCAGTATTTT. This chain links TRBV7-7 with TRBJ2-3; D not resolved. This CDR3 region has 16 residues. V was clipped by 5 bases and J by 0 bases, with 15 bases between them. Germline V gene lookup returns CDR1 SSHAT and CDR2 FNYEAQ (reference sequence). The variable domain in full, with the rest retrieved from reference TRBV7-7 and TRBJ2-3, is GAGVSQSPRYKVTKRGQDVTLRCDPISSHATLYWYQQALGQGPEFLTYFNYEAQPDKSGLPSDRFSAERPEGSISTLTIQRTEQRDSAMYRCASSQGLTLSTDTQYFGPGTRLTVL.

The chain links TRBV24-1 to TRBJ1-6, with D unresolved. Per germline, CDR1 KGHDR and CDR2 SFDVKD. The germline V and J ends were trimmed by 3 bases and 0 bases, with 14 bases remaining between them. This CDR3 spans 18 amino acids. Here the CDR3 reads CATSDRETRSSYNSPLHF. CDR3 sequence (DNA): TGTGCCACCAGTGATCGAGAGACTCGGAGCTCCTATAATTCACCCCTCCACTTT.

CDR3 region: CASSMDRGQPQHF. The CDR3 coding sequence is TGTGCCAGTAGCATGGACCGTGGGCAGCCCCAGCATTTT. The V and J genes are TRBV19 and TRBJ1-5; D is uncertain. The length of the CDR3 is 13 residues. The V and J ends lost 6 bases and 7 bases respectively, with 13 bases between them. The germline V gene has CDR1 LNHDA and CDR2 SQIVND (reference sequence).

The DNA for the CDR3 is TGCGCCAGCAGCCAAGGGACAGGGTGGGATCAGCCCCAGCATTTT. Protein product: CASSQGTGWDQPQHF. V usage is TRBV4-1 and J usage is TRBJ1-5, with 8 bases aligning to TRBD1. The CDR3 consists of 15 residues. J lost 5 bases, V lost 1 base, and 4 bases had no gene match. In germline, CDR1 is MGHRA, CDR2 YSYEKL.

This clone was found once. The rearrangement uses TRBV30 and TRBJ1-4; D is unresolved. CDR1 is GTSNPN, CDR2 SVGIG, per germline (reference sequence). The CDR3 runs 16 residues. V dropped 1 base and J dropped 0 bases, with 12 bases sitting between them. The DNA for the CDR3 is TGTGCCTGGAGTGGTCTCGGGGAAGCAACTAATGAAAAACTGTTTTTT. Its protein product is CAWSGLGEATNEKLFF.

The V and J genes are TRBV6-4 and TRBJ2-3; D possibly matches TRBD1 or TRBD2 (6 bases each). This CDR3 comprises 15 residues. Germline assignment: CDR1 MRHNA and CDR2 SNTAGT. Trimming left V 4 bases short and J 2 bases short, with 13 bases between. The DNA for the CDR3 is TGTGCCAGCAGTGTCTCACAGGGACTCACAGATACGCAGTATTTT. Its protein product is CASSVSQGLTDTQYF.

The chain joins TRBV19 to TRBJ1-1; the D is unclear. There are 16 residues in the CDR3. Looked up from germline, CDR1 is LNHDA and CDR2 is SQIVND (reference sequence). V was cut by 4 bases and J by 2 bases, with 17 bases left in between. The CDR3 nucleotides are TGTGCCAGTAGTAGGCCGATCAGGACGGGTAACACTGAAGCTTTCTTT. Amino acid sequence: CASSRPIRTGNTEAFF.

This chain joins TRBV29-1 and TRBJ1-3; 10 bases match TRBD1. The V gene end was trimmed by 4 bases and the J gene end by 0 bases; junction bases not matched to a gene: 9. In germline, CDR1 is SQVTM, CDR2 ANQGSEA. The CDR3 extends over 17 amino acids. The CDR3 DNA sequence: TGCAGCGTTGTGGTTGTGGACAGGGGGGACTCTGGAAACACCATATATTTT. Translation gives CSVVVVDRGDSGNTIYF.

The J gene is TRBJ1-2, the V gene TRBV10-2; tentatively, D is TRBD1 (6 bases). Trimming stripped 0 bases from V and 3 bases from J, with 17 bases between. The CDR3 loop spans 17 amino acids. Germline-derived CDR1 and CDR2 are WSHSY and SAAADI. The CDR3 sequence is CASSESIAGAIDYGYTF. The CDR3 DNA reads TGCGCCAGCAGTGAGTCGATTGCGGGGGCTATTGACTATGGCTACACCTTC.

The chain links TRBV9 to TRBJ1-2; TRBD1 might be the D (6 bases). CDR1 and CDR2 (germline): SGDLS, YYNGEE. The CDR3 runs 15 residues. V lost 3 bases and J 4 bases, leaving 16 bases between the germline ends. The CDR3 DNA reads TGTGCCAGCAGCGCTACCCCACAGGGACGCTATGGCTACACCTTC. Its protein is CASSATPQGRYGYTF.

On this clone: One end of the junction fails to match germline, which may point to a read error. The chain employs TRBV7-7 and TRBJ1-1; tentative D call: TRBD1 (6 bases). The CDR3 is 18 amino acids. Per the germline V gene, CDR1 is SSHAT and CDR2 is FNYEAQ (reference sequence). Here the CDR3 DNA reads TGTGCTAGCAGCTTAGAGGCCCCCAGGGGACAAGGGGGCACTGAAGCTTTCTTT. Its translation is CASSLEAPRGQGGTEAFF.

The gene calls are TRBV18 and TRBJ1-5; no clear D gene. There are 14 residues in the CDR3. In germline, CDR1 is KGHSH, CDR2 LQKENI. V lost 5 bases, J lost 2 bases, and 10 bases lay in between. Here the CDR3 DNA reads TGTGCCAGCTCAACCGGGGTGGGCAATCAGCCCCAGCATTTT. Protein product: CASSTGVGNQPQHF.